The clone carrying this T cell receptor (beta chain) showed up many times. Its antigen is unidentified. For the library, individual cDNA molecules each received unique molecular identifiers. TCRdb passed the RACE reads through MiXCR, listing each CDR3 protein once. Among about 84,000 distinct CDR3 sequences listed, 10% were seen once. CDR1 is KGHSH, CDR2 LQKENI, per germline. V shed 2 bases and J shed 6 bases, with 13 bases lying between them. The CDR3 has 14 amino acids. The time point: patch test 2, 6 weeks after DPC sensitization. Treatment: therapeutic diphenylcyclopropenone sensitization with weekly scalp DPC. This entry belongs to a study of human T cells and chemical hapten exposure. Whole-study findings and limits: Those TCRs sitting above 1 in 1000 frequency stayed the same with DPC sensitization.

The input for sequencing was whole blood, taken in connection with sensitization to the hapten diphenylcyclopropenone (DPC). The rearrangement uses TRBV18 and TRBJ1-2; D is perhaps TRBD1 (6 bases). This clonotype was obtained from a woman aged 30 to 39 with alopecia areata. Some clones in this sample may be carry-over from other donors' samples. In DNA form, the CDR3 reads TGTGCCAGCTCACCATTATCTGGGGGCGATGGCTACACCTTC. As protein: CASSPLSGGDGYTF.